The sequence of this T cell receptor beta chain was determined in a study of blood T cell repertoires in COVID-19. The data were produced by immunoSEQ multiplex PCR, yet TCRdb's version contains in-frame clones alone and is incomplete. This table holds about 200,000 clones, 80% to 90% found once. The CDR3 totals 17 residues. The V gene end was trimmed by 2 bases and the J gene end by 1 base; junction bases not matched to a gene: 7. Germline-derived CDR1 and CDR2 are MGHRA and YSYEKL. In this sample, this clone turned up many times. The sequenced sample was peripheral blood. This sequence originates from a woman in her forties or fifties with acute or convalescent COVID-19. This chain joins TRBV4-1 and TRBJ1-5, with 8 positions matching TRBD1. CDR3: CASSQIRTGPSNQPQHF. CDR3 DNA sequence: TGCGCCAGCAGCCAAATAAGGACAGGGCCCAGCAATCAGCCCCAGCATTTT.